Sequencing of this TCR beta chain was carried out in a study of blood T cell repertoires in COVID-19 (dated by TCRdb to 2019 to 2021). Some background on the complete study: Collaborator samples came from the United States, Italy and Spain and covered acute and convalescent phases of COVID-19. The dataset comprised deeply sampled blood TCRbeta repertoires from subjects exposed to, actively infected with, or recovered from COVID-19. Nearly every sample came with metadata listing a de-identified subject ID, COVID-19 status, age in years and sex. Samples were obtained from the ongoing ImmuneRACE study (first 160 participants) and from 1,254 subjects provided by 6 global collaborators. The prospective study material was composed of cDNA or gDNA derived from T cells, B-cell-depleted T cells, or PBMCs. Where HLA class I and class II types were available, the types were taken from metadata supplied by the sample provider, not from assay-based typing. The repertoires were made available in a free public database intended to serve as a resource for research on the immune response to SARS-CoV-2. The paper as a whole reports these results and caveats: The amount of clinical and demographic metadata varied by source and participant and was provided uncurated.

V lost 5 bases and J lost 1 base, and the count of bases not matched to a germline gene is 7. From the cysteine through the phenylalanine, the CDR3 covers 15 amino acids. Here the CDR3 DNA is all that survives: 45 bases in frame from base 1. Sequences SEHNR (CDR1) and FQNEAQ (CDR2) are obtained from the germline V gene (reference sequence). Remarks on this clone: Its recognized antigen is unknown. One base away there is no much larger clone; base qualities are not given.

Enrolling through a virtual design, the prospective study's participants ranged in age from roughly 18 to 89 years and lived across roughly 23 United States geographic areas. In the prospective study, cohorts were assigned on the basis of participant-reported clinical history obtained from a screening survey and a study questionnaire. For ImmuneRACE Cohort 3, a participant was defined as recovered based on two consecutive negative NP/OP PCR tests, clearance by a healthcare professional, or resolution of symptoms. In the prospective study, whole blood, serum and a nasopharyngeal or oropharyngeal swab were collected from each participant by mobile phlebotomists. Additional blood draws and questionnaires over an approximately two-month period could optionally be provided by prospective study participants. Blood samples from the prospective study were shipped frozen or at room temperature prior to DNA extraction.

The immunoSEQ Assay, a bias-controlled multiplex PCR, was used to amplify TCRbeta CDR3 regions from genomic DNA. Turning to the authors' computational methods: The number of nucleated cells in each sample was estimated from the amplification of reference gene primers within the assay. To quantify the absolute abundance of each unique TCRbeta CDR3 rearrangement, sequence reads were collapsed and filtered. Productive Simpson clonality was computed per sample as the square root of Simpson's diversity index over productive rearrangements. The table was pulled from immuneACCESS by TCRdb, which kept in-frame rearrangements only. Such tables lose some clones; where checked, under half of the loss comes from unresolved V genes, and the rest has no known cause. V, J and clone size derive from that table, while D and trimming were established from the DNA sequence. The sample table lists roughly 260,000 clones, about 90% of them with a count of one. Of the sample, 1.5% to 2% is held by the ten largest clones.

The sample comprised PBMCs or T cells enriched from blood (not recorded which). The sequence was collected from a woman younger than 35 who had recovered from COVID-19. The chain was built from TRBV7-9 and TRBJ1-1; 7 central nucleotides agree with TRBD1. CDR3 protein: CASSGERDRNTEAFF. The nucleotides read TGTGCCAGCAGCGGGGAGAGGGACAGGAACACTGAAGCTTTCTTT.